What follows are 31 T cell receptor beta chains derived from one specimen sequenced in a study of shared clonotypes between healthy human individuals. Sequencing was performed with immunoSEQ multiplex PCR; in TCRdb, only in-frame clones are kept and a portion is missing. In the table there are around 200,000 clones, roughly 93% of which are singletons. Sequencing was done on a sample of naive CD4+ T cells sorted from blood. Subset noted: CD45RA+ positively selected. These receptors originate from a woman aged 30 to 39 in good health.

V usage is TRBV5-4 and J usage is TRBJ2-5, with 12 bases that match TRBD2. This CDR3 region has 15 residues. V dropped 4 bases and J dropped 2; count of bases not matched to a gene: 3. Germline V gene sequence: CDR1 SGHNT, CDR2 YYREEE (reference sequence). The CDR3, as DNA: TGTGCCAGCAGCCCCGGACTAGCGGGGCAAGAGACCCAGTACTTC. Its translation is CASSPGLAGQETQYF.

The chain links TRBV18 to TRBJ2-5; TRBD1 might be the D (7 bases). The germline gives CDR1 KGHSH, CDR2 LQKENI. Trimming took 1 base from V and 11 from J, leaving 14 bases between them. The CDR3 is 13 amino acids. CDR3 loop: CASSPRQGGEQYF. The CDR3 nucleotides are TGTGCCAGCTCACCACGACAGGGAGGAGAGCAGTACTTC.

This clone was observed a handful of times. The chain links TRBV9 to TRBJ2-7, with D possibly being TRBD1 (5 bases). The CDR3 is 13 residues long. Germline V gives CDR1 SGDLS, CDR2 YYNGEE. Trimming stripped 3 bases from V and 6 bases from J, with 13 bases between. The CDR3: CASSERQFSEQYF. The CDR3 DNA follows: TGTGCCAGCAGCGAGCGACAGTTTTCCGAGCAGTACTTC.

The CDR3 here is CASRPQGQPQHF. The CDR3 bases are TGTGCCAGTAGACCACAGGGGCAGCCCCAGCATTTT. The rearrangement uses TRBV19 and TRBJ1-5; 7 nucleotides agree with TRBD1. Germline trimming cut 6 bases from V and 7 bases from J; bases unmatched to any gene: 3. Germline V gene lookup returns CDR1 LNHDA and CDR2 SQIVND (reference sequence). The CDR3 is 12 residues long.

CDR3 residues: CASSLLTTDTQYF. The CDR3 nucleotides read TGTGCCAGCAGTTTATTAACCACAGATACGCAGTATTTT. This chain connects TRBV27 to TRBJ2-3; no clear D gene. Per germline, CDR1 MNHEY and CDR2 SMNVEV (reference sequence). The CDR3 totals 13 residues. Deletions cut 1 base from V and 2 bases from J, with 4 bases between.

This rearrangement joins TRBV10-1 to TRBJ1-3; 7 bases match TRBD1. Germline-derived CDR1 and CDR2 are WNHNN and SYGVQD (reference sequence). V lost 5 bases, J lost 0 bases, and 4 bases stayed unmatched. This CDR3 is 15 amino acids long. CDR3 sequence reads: CASSPGTDSGNTIYF. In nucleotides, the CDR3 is TGCGCCAGCAGTCCCGGGACAGACTCTGGAAACACCATATATTTT.

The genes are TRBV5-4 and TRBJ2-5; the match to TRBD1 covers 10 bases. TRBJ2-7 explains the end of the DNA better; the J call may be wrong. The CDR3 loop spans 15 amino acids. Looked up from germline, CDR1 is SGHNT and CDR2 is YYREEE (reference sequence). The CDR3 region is CASSGGQGVLYEQYF. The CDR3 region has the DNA TGTGCCAGCAGCGGAGGACAGGGGGTCCTTTACGAGCAGTACTTC.

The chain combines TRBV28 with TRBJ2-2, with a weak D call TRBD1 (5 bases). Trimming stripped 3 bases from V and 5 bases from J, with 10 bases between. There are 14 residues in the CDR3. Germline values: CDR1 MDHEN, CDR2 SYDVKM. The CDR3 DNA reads TGTGCCAGCAGTTTCAACAGGCAAACCGGGGAGCTGTTTTTT. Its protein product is CASSFNRQTGELFF.

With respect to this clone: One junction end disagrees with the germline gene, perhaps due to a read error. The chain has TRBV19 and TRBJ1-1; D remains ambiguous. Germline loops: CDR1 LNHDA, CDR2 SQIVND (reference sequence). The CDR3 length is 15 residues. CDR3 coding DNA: TGTGCCACCTCCTCCAGTCCGAGGAGGAACAATGAAGCTTTCTTT. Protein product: CATSSSPRRNNEAFF.

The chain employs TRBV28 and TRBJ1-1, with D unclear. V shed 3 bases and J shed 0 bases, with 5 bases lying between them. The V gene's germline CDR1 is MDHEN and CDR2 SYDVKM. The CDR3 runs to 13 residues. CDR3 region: CASSFELNTEAFF. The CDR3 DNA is TGTGCCAGCAGTTTCGAGCTGAACACTGAAGCTTTCTTT.

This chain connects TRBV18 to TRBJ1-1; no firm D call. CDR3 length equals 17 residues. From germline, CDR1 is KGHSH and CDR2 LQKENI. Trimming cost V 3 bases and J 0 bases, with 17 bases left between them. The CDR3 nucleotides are TGTGCCAGCTCACCTATGGAGTTTACGGGCATGAACACTGAAGCTTTCTTT. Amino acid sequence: CASSPMEFTGMNTEAFF. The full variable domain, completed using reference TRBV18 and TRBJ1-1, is NAGVMQNPRHLVRRRGQEARLRCSPMKGHSHVYWYRQLPEEGLKFMVYLQKENIIDESGMPKERFSAEFPKEGPSILRIQQVVRGDSAAYFCASSPMEFTGMNTEAFFGQGTRLTVV.

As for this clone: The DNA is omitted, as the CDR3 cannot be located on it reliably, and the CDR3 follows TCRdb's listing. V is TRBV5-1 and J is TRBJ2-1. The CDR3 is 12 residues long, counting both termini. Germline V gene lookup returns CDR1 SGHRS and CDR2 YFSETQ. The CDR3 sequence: CASSFGNGEQFF.

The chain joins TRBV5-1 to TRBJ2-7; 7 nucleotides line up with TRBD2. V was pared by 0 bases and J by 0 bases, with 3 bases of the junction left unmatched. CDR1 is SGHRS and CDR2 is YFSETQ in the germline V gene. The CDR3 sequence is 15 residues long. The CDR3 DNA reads TGCGCCAGCAGCTTGGTTGCGGGAGTCTCCTACGAGCAGTACTTC. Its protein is CASSLVAGVSYEQYF.

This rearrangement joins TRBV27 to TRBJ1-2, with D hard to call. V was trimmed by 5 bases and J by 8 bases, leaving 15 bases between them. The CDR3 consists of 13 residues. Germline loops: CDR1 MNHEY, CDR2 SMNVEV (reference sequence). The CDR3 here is CASSPKLGGGYTF. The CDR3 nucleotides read TGTGCCAGCAGTCCTAAACTAGGCGGGGGCTACACCTTC.

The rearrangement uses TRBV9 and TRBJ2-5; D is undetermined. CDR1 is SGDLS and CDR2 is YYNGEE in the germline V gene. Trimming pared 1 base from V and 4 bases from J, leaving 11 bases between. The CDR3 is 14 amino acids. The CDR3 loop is CASSVSDWGETQYF. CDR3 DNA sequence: TGTGCCAGCAGCGTATCGGATTGGGGAGAGACCCAGTACTTC.

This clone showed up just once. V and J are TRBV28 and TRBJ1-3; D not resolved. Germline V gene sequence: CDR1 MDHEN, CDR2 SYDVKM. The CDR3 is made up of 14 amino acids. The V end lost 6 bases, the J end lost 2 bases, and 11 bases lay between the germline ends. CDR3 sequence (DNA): TGTGCCAGCAGCCCCCCAGTCCCTGGAAACACCATATATTTT. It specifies CASSPPVPGNTIYF.

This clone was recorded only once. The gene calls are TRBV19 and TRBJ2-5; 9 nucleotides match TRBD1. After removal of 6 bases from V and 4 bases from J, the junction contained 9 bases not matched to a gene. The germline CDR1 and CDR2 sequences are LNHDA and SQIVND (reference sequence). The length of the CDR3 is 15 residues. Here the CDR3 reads CASRGDRVYGETQYF. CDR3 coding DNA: TGTGCCAGTAGAGGGGACAGGGTTTATGGAGAGACCCAGTACTTC.

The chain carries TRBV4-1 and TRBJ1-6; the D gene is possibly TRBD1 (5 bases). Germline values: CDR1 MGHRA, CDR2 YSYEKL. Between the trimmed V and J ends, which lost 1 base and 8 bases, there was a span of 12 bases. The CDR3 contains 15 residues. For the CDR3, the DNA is TGCGCCAGCAGCCAAGGAGGGGTGATTTATTCACCCCTCCACTTT. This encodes CASSQGGVIYSPLHF.

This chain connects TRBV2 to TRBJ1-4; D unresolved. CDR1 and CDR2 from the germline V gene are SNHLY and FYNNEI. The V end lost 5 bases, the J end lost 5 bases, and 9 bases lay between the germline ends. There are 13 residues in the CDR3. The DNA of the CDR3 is TGTGCCAGCAGTAGCCATCCCAATGAAAAACTGTTTTTT. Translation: CASSSHPNEKLFF.

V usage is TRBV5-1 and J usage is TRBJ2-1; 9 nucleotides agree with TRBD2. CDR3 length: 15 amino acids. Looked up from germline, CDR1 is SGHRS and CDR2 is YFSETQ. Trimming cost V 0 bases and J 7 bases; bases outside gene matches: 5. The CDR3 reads CASSLDPAGGNEQFF. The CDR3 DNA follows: TGCGCCAGCAGCTTGGATCCAGCGGGAGGTAATGAGCAGTTCTTC.

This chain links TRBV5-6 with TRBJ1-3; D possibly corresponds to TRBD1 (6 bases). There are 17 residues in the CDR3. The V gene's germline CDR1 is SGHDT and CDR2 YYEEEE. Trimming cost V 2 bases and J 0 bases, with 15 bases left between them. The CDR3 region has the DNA TGTGCCAGCAGCTTCGGGGGCCCCACTCGCTCTGGAAACACCATATATTTT. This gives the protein CASSFGGPTRSGNTIYF.

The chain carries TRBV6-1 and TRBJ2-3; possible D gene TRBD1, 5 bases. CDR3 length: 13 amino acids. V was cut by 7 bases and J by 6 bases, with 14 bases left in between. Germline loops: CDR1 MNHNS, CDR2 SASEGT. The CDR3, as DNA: TGTGCCAGCATGTCAGGGATATCGGATACGCAGTATTTT. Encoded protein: CASMSGISDTQYF.

The CDR3 loop reads CAISESRDHEQYF. The CDR3 nucleotides read TGTGCCATCAGTGAGTCGAGGGACCACGAGCAGTACTTC. V gene TRBV10-3 combines with J gene TRBJ2-7; D is perhaps TRBD1 or TRBD2 (5 bases each). CDR3 size: 13 residues. CDR1 and CDR2 from the germline V gene are ENHRY and SYGVKD. Trimming removed 0 bases from V and 5 bases from J, with 8 bases in between.

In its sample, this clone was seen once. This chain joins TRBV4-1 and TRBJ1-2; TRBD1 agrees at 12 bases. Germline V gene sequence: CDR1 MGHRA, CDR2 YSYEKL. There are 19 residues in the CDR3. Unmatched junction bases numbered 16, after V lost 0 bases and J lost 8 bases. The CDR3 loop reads CASSQDPVPPGQGASGYTF. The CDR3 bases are TGCGCCAGCAGCCAAGACCCCGTACCACCGGGACAGGGGGCGTCAGGCTACACCTTC.

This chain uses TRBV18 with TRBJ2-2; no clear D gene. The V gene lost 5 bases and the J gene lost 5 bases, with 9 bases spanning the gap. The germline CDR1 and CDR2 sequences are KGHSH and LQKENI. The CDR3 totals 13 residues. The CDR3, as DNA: TGTGCCAGCTCATCGACCGGGACCGGGGAGCTGTTTTTT. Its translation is CASSSTGTGELFF. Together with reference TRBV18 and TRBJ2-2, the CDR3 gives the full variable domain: NAGVMQNPRHLVRRRGQEARLRCSPMKGHSHVYWYRQLPEEGLKFMVYLQKENIIDESGMPKERFSAEFPKEGPSILRIQQVVRGDSAAYFCASSSTGTGELFFGEGSRLTVL.

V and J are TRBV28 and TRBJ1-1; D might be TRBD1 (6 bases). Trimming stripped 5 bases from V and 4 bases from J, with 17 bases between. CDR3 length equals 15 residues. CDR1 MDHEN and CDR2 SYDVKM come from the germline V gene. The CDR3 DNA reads TGTGCCAGCAGTCGCCCCGGACAGTTGGCCACTGAAGCTTTCTTT. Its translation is CASSRPGQLATEAFF. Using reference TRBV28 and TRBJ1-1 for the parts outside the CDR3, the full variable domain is DVKVTQSSRYLVKRTGEKVFLECVQDMDHENMFWYRQDPGLGLRLIYFSYDVKMKEKGDIPEGYSVSREKKERFSLILESASTNQTSMYLCASSRPGQLATEAFFGQGTRLTVV.

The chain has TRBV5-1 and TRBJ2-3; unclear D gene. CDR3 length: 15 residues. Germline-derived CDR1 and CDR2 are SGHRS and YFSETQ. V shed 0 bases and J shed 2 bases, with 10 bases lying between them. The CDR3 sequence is CASSLGVGFTDTQYF. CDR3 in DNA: TGCGCCAGCAGCTTGGGGGTCGGTTTCACAGATACGCAGTATTTT.

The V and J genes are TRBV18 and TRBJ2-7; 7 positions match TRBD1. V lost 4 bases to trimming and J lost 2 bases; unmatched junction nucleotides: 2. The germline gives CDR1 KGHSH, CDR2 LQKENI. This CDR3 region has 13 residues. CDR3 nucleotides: TGTGCCAGCTCACTGGGACAGACCTACGAGCAGTACTTC. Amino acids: CASSLGQTYEQYF.

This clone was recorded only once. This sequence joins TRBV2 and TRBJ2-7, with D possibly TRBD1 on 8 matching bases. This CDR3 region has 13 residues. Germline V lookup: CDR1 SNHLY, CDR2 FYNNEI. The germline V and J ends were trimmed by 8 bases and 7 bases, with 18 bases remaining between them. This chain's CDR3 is CASRTGRVREQYF. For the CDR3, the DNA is TGTGCCAGCCGGACAGGGAGGGTCCGGGAGCAGTACTTC. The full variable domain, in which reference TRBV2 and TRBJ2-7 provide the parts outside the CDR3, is EPEVTQTPSHQVTQMGQEVILRCVPISNHLYFYWYRQILGQKVEFLVSFYNNEISEKSEIFDDQFSVERPDGSNFTLKIRSTKLEDSAMYFCASRTGRVREQYFGPGTRLTVT.

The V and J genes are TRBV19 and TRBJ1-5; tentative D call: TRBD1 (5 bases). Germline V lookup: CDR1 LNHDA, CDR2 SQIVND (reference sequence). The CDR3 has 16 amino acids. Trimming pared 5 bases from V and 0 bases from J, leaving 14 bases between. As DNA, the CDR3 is TGTGCCAGTAGTCCAACTGACAGTTATAGCAATCAGCCCCAGCATTTT. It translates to CASSPTDSYSNQPQHF.

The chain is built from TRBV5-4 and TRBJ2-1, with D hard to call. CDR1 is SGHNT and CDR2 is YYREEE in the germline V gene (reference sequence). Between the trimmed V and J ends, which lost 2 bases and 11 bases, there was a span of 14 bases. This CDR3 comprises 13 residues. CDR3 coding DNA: TGTGCCAGCAGCTTTCCGACCGTGGACCAGCAGTTCTTC. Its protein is CASSFPTVDQQFF.